This TCR beta chain was captured in a study of Ad26.COV2.S vaccination and SARS-CoV-2 variants. Across the study: By the intramuscular route, Ad26.COV2.S was given once, or twice 56 days apart.

Produced via immunoSEQ multiplex PCR; TCRdb's table is partial and in-frame only. The sample includes a few hundred thousand clones, about nine tenths of them seen just once. V dropped 10 bases and J dropped 1; count of bases not matched to a gene: 9. The CDR3 is 15 amino acids. CDR1 is SEHNR and CDR2 is FQNEAQ in the germline V gene (reference sequence). Described treatment: around 19 received Ad26.COV2.S at low or high dose, single or two shots; roughly 5 received placebo; per-sample allocation not given. Day 63 following the first vaccine or placebo injection was when the samples were taken. An Ad26 vector carrying the Wuhan-strain SARS-CoV-2 spike served as the vaccine.

The input for sequencing was peripheral blood, taken in a trial of Ad26.COV2.S vaccine versus placebo. V gene TRBV7-9 combines with J gene TRBJ1-1, with TRBD1 matching over 10 bases. The receptor comes from a person aged 18-60 years who received the Ad26.COV2.S COVID-19 vaccine or a placebo. CDR3 nucleotide sequence: TGTGCCACTACCCCGGGGGACAGGGGGAACACTGAAGCTTTCTTT. This codes for CATTPGDRGNTEAFF.